The 22 T cell receptor beta chains below were found in one sample sequenced in a study of PD-L1 blockade in urothelial cancer. Generated by immunoSEQ multiplex PCR, the TCRdb table keeps only in-frame clones and is missing some. The data show roughly 120,000 clones, roughly 90% seen once. Time point in this sample: peripheral blood 6 weeks after treatment start. This material consisted of PBMCs, taken around atezolizumab (anti-PD-L1) treatment. These receptors all come from a man aged 60 to 75 with urothelial cancer.

The chain uses TRBV11-3 and TRBJ1-1, with a possible D match to TRBD1 (6 bases). This CDR3 has 15 amino acids. V was clipped by 6 bases and J by 0 bases, with 14 bases between them. Germline CDR1 SGHNT, CDR2 YENEEA. CDR3: CASRRTTGLNTEAFF. CDR3 nucleotides: TGTGCCAGCAGACGAACGACAGGCCTGAACACTGAAGCTTTCTTT.

This clone turned up a few times. The rearrangement joins TRBV30 to TRBJ1-1; D is unresolved. This CDR3 is 13 amino acids long. Germline loops: CDR1 GTSNPN, CDR2 SVGIG (reference sequence). Trimming cost V 3 bases and J 11 bases, with 19 bases left between them. CDR3 residues: CAWRWERVGMAFF. DNA of the CDR3: TGTGCCTGGAGATGGGAGAGGGTGGGGATGGCTTTCTTT.

This sequence joins TRBV6-4 and TRBJ2-1, with D possibly being TRBD2 (6 bases). Germline values: CDR1 MRHNA, CDR2 SNTAGT. Trimming removed 3 bases from V and 2 bases from J, with 11 bases in between. The CDR3 spans 15 residues. CDR3 in amino acids: CASSEQGGPYNEQFF. The CDR3 DNA is TGTGCCAGCAGTGAGCAGGGAGGTCCCTACAATGAGCAGTTCTTC.

J is TRBJ2-7 and V is TRBV5-4; 8 nucleotides match TRBD1. The V segment lost 0 bases and the J segment 1 base; nucleotides outside the gene matches: 12. CDR3 length: 18 amino acids. Germline values: CDR1 SGHNT, CDR2 YYREEE (reference sequence). The CDR3 sequence is CASSLARSGDRRSYEQYF. The CDR3 DNA sequence: TGTGCCAGCAGCTTGGCCCGTAGTGGGGACAGGCGATCCTACGAGCAGTACTTC.

V gene TRBV7-9 combines with J gene TRBJ1-4; D is uncertain. Trimming shortened V by 1 base and J by 15 bases, and 9 bases separated the two germline ends. This CDR3 comprises 11 residues. The V gene's germline CDR1 is SEHNR and CDR2 FQNEAQ (reference sequence). The CDR3 reads CASSLGDQVFF. In nucleotides, the CDR3 is TGTGCCAGCAGCTTAGGAGATCAGGTGTTTTTT.

The chain has TRBV11-3 and TRBJ2-7; 11 bases align to TRBD2. The CDR3 totals 15 residues. Trimming took 3 bases from V and 3 from J; bases not matched to a gene: 4. Germline CDR1 is SGHNT and CDR2 is YENEEA. CDR3 residues: CASSLGTSGLYEQYF. CDR3 DNA sequence: TGTGCCAGCAGCTTGGGGACTAGCGGTCTCTACGAGCAGTACTTC.

The chain uses TRBV4-3 and TRBJ1-6; D ambiguous. The CDR3 is made up of 13 amino acids. Germline CDR1 LGHNA, CDR2 YSLEER. Trimming removed 0 bases at V and 12 bases at J, with 9 bases between. Here the CDR3 reads CASSQDESRPLHF. The DNA of the CDR3 is TGCGCCAGCAGCCAAGATGAGTCGCGACCCCTCCACTTT.

This chain joins TRBV19 and TRBJ2-7; D is unclear. Germline CDR1 is LNHDA and CDR2 is SQIVND (reference sequence). V lost 3 bases and J 1 base, leaving 10 bases between the germline ends. The CDR3 totals 14 residues. CDR3 protein: CASSIVVYSYEQYF. The CDR3 DNA reads as TGTGCCAGTAGTATTGTCGTGTATTCCTACGAGCAGTACTTC.

V gene TRBV11-1 combines with J gene TRBJ2-7; TRBD2 matches at 8 bases. The J segment lost 6 bases and the V segment lost 3 bases, leaving 7 bases of the junction unmatched. CDR3 length: 14 residues. Looked up from germline, CDR1 is SGHAT and CDR2 is FQDESV (reference sequence). The CDR3 DNA reads TGTGCCAGCAGCTTTAGCGGGGAAGGCTTCGAGCAGTACTTC. The encoded protein is CASSFSGEGFEQYF.

This clone was seen only once. This chain links TRBV28 with TRBJ2-7; TRBD2 is a possible D gene (5 bases). The germline V and J ends were trimmed by 7 bases and 0 bases, with 16 bases remaining between them. The germline V gene encodes CDR1 MDHEN and CDR2 SYDVKM. The CDR3 is made up of 15 amino acids. For the CDR3, the DNA is TGTGCCAGCATCCCGGCCGGGATGAGCTCCTACGAGCAGTACTTC. Amino acid sequence: CASIPAGMSSYEQYF.

With regard to this clone: Compared with germline, one end of the junction differs, possibly owing to a read error. The gene calls are TRBV7-2 and TRBJ2-3; tentative D call: TRBD2 (6 bases). The CDR3 consists of 14 residues. Per the germline V gene, CDR1 is SGHTA and CDR2 is FQGNSA. The DNA of the CDR3 is TGTGCCAGCATTCTCGCGGGGCGGGTAGATCCGCAGTATTTT. The encoded protein is CASILAGRVDPQYF.

The chain joins TRBV7-2 to TRBJ2-5, with D unclear. This CDR3 spans 14 amino acids. Germline CDR1 reads SGHTA; CDR2 reads FQGNSA. Trimming pared 2 bases from V and 1 base from J, leaving 8 bases between. The CDR3 reads CASSLSAAQETQYF. CDR3 DNA: TGTGCCAGCAGCTTATCCGCGGCCCAAGAGACCCAGTACTTC.

The rearrangement joins TRBV5-5 to TRBJ2-5; 12 bases are a match to TRBD2. CDR1 is SGHKS and CDR2 is YYEKEE in the germline V gene (reference sequence). The CDR3 sequence is 17 residues long. With 2 bases clipped from V and 5 bases from J, the junction kept 10 bases outside the gene matches. The CDR3 DNA sequence: TGTGCCAGCAGCTTAACGGCTAGCGGGGGGGCCCTTGAGACCCAGTACTTC. Translated, it gives CASSLTASGGALETQYF.

The rearrangement uses TRBV2 and TRBJ2-5; TRBD2 is a possible D gene (6 bases). Germline V gives CDR1 SNHLY, CDR2 FYNNEI. This CDR3 has 14 residues. Between the trimmed V and J ends, which lost 6 bases and 1 base, there was a span of 12 bases. CDR3 DNA: TGTGCCAGCAGGGGTGGGACTTTCCAAGAGACCCAGTACTTC. This gives the protein CASRGGTFQETQYF.

The CDR3 DNA reads as TGTGCCAGCAGTCCGGACAGGGACTGGGAGACCCAGTACTTC. It specifies CASSPDRDWETQYF. This chain uses TRBV27 with TRBJ2-5; TRBD1 aligns across 8 bases. The CDR3 runs 14 residues. The V segment lost 5 bases and the J segment 5 bases; nucleotides outside the gene matches: 7. CDR1 is MNHEY and CDR2 is SMNVEV in the germline V gene (reference sequence).

The rearrangement links TRBV5-1 to TRBJ2-2; TRBD2 matches at 10 bases. This CDR3 is built from 19 residues. The ends lost 2 bases at V and 3 bases at J; junction bases unmatched: 13. The germline CDR1 and CDR2 sequences are SGHRS and YFSETQ. The CDR3 region has the DNA TGCGCCAGCAGCTTTAGGCTAGCGGGGGCTAACGAGGACACCGGGGAGCTGTTTTTT. Its translation: CASSFRLAGANEDTGELFF. The whole variable domain, remainder taken from reference TRBV5-1 and TRBJ2-2, is KAGVTQTPRYLIKTRGQQVTLSCSPISGHRSVSWYQQTPGQGLQFLFEYFSETQRNKGNFPGRFSGRQFSNSRSEMNVSTLELGDSALYLCASSFRLAGANEDTGELFFGEGSRLTVL.

This clone was picked up one time. The chain couples TRBV12-5 to TRBJ1-4; 10 nucleotides line up with TRBD1. The CDR3 length is 18 residues. Germline V CDR1 and CDR2: LGHNT, FRNRAP. V was pared by 0 bases and J by 8 bases, with 12 bases of the junction left unmatched. In DNA form, the CDR3 reads TGTGCTAGTGGTTTGGTACCTCCAGGACAGGGGGAGGAAGAAAAACTGTTTTTT. Its protein product is CASGLVPPGQGEEEKLFF.

The V gene is TRBV9, the J gene TRBJ1-2; TRBD1 agrees at 11 bases. Germline CDR1 and CDR2: SGDLS and YYNGEE. Trimming removed 4 bases from V and 8 bases from J; junction bases left unmatched: 10. CDR3 length equals 15 residues. Here the CDR3 reads CASSPADRGLTGYTF. In DNA form, the CDR3 reads TGTGCCAGCAGCCCTGCGGACAGGGGGCTAACAGGCTACACCTTC.

The chain is built from TRBV5-6 and TRBJ2-1; D is undetermined. V lost 0 bases, J lost 13 bases, and 14 bases lay in between. The germline V gene has CDR1 SGHDT and CDR2 YYEEEE. The CDR3 consists of 13 residues. The CDR3 loop reads CASSLGASQTQFF. In DNA, the CDR3 is TGTGCCAGCAGCTTGGGGGCGAGTCAAACCCAGTTCTTC.

V is TRBV6-5 and J is TRBJ1-3; D is perhaps TRBD1 (5 bases). Per the germline V gene, CDR1 is MNHEY and CDR2 is SVGAGI. The CDR3 spans 15 residues. V lost 5 bases, J lost 0 bases, and 11 bases lay in between. The CDR3 sequence is CASSRDGSSGNTIYF. DNA for the CDR3: TGTGCCAGCAGTAGGGACGGGAGCTCTGGAAACACCATATATTTT.

This rearrangement joins TRBV5-1 to TRBJ2-5, with 14 bases matching TRBD2. The germline gives CDR1 SGHRS, CDR2 YFSETQ. Trimming cost V 6 bases and J 4 bases; bases outside gene matches: 17. The CDR3 has 19 amino acids. CDR3 nucleotides: TGCGCCAGCACCCGGGAATGGGCTGGACTAGCGGGGGGACGAGAGACCCAGTACTTC. Encoded protein: CASTREWAGLAGGRETQYF.

The table lists this clone with many counts. The chain employs TRBV5-5 and TRBJ2-3; no clear D. CDR3 length: 13 residues. V was pared by 2 bases and J by 0 bases, with 4 bases between. The V gene's germline CDR1 is SGHKS and CDR2 YYEKEE (reference sequence). This CDR3 is CASSFSSTDTQYF. For the CDR3, the DNA is TGTGCCAGCAGCTTCTCCAGCACAGATACGCAGTATTTT. The full variable domain, with the rest looked up from reference TRBV5-5 and TRBJ2-3, is DAGVTQSPTHLIKTRGQQVTLRCSPISGHKSVSWYQQVLGQGPQFIFQYYEKEERGRGNFPDRFSARQFPNYSSELNVNALLLGDSALYLCASSFSSTDTQYFGPGTRLTVL.